These T cell receptor beta chains were read from a single sample in a study of blood T cell repertoires in COVID-19. TCRdb's copy holds only in-frame clones and misses some; the assay was immunoSEQ multiplex PCR. The sample has roughly 190,000 clones, about 80% seen once; the top ten hold 8.5% to 10%. Sequencing was done on a sample of peripheral blood. The receptors originated from a woman between 45 and 60 years old with active or convalescent COVID-19. CDR3s include the opening cysteine and the closing phenylalanine or tryptophan. A D gene is named only where the DNA matches it firmly. Not every row has a clone size; where given, it reads once, few, many or a size class.

D	V	size	J	CDR3	DNA
-	TRBV11-2	-	TRBJ2-1	CASSLGGGTSYNEQFF	TGTGCCAGCAGCTTAGGAGGGGGAACCTCCTACAATGAGCAGTTCTTC
TRBD2	TRBV25-1	-	TRBJ2-7	CASSPPGLAGYEQYF	TGTGCCAGCTCCCCGCCGGGACTAGCAGGCTACGAGCAGTACTTC
TRBD2	TRBV6-5	once	TRBJ2-7	CASSRTGTSGRGYF	TGTGCCAGCAGCCGCACCGGGACTAGCGGCCGAGGGTACTTC
-	TRBV19	-	TRBJ1-4	CASSIAQGEKLFF	TGTGCCAGTAGTATAGCCCAGGGTGAAAAACTGTTTTTT
TRBD1	TRBV9	-	TRBJ2-2	CASSVGPDRDTGELFF	TGTGCCAGCAGCGTAGGGCCGGACAGGGACACCGGGGAGCTGTTTTTT
-	TRBV5-1	few	TRBJ2-1	CASSLDSSYNEQFF	TGCGCCAGCAGCTTGGATAGCTCCTACAATGAGCAGTTCTTC
TRBD1	TRBV28	-	TRBJ1-1	CASGGAGTGKKGAFF	TGTGCCAGCGGGGGGGCCGGGACAGGGAAAAAAGGAGCTTTCTTT
-	TRBV5-1	-	TRBJ1-1	CASSSQLQGNTEAFF	TGCGCCAGCAGCTCTCAACTACAGGGGAACACTGAAGCTTTCTTT
TRBD1	TRBV5-4	-	TRBJ2-3	CASSPPTGGNTDTQYF	TGTGCCAGCAGCCCGCCGACAGGGGGCAACACAGATACGCAGTATTTT
-	TRBV7-9	-	TRBJ2-2	CASSPWRGTGELFF	TGTGCCAGCAGCCCTTGGAGGGGTACCGGGGAGCTGTTTTTT
-	TRBV10-2	-	TRBJ1-5	CASSETGFPNQPQHF	TGCGCCAGCAGTGAGACAGGCTTCCCGAATCAGCCCCAGCATTTT
TRBD2	TRBV10-3	-	TRBJ2-7	CAISNPTSGTYEQYF	TGTGCCATCAGTAACCCAACTAGCGGAACCTACGAGCAGTACTTC
-	TRBV9	few	TRBJ1-1	CASSVAGSGGAGTEAFF	TGTGCCAGCAGCGTAGCGGGATCGGGGGGCGCCGGCACTGAAGCTTTCTTT
-	TRBV7-3	-	TRBJ1-6	CASSLNRFHSPLHF	TGTGCCAGCAGCTTAAACAGGTTTCATTCACCCCTCCACTTT
TRBD1	TRBV5-4	-	TRBJ2-2	CASSLGDRGHTGELFF	TGTGCCAGCAGCTTGGGGGACAGGGGTCACACCGGGGAGCTGTTTTTT
-	TRBV6-5	-	TRBJ1-2	CASSSREENYGYTF	TGTGCCAGCTCCTCCAGGGAGGAAAACTATGGCTACACCTTC
-	TRBV14	-	TRBJ2-3	CASSQESARTDTQYF	TGTGCCAGCAGCCAAGAAAGCGCGCGCACAGATACGCAGTATTTT
-	TRBV19	-	TRBJ2-1	CASSKLALDNEQFF	TGTGCCAGTAGCAAGTTAGCCCTTGACAATGAGCAGTTCTTC
-	TRBV30	-	TRBJ1-1	CAWSADTEAFF	TGTGCCTGGAGTGCGGACACTGAAGCTTTCTTT
-	TRBV5-1	-	TRBJ1-1	CASSLAPGILNTEAFF	TGCGCCAGCAGCTTGGCCCCCGGTATACTGAACACTGAAGCTTTCTTT
TRBD1	TRBV11-1	-	TRBJ1-4	CASSMTGATNEKLFF	TGTGCCAGCAGCATGACAGGGGCAACTAATGAAAAACTGTTTTTT
-	TRBV28	-	TRBJ1-1	CASSSRLSGNTEAFF	TGTGCCAGCAGTTCCCGTCTGTCGGGGAACACTGAAGCTTTCTTT
-	TRBV30	-	TRBJ1-5	CAWKQRADQPQHF	TGTGCCTGGAAACAGCGGGCCGATCAGCCCCAGCATTTT
-	TRBV28	-	TRBJ1-1	CASSSETLGRAFF	TGTGCCAGCAGTTCCGAGACTCTCGGTAGGGCTTTCTTT
-	TRBV30	few	TRBJ1-5	CAWSHRHNQPQHF	TGTGCCTGGAGTCACAGGCACAATCAGCCCCAGCATTTT
TRBD2	TRBV19	-	TRBJ2-1	CASGLAEPYNEQFF	TGTGCCAGTGGACTAGCGGAACCCTACAATGAGCAGTTCTTC
TRBD1	TRBV6-5	-	TRBJ2-7	CASMGTGVSYEQYF	TGTGCCAGCATGGGGACAGGGGTCTCCTACGAGCAGTACTTC
-	TRBV6-6	once	TRBJ2-1	CASSQAGREQFF	TGTGCCAGCAGCCAAGCGGGTAGGGAGCAGTTCTTC
TRBD2	TRBV9	-	TRBJ2-2	CASSVGYGEVAGGPNTGELFF	TGTGCCAGCAGCGTAGGGTATGGGGAAGTAGCGGGAGGGCCGAACACCGGGGAGCTGTTTTTT
TRBD2	TRBV9	-	TRBJ2-3	CASSVFGGSGGDTQYF	TGTGCCAGCAGCGTATTTGGCGGGAGTGGAGGGGATACGCAGTATTTT
-	TRBV7-9	few	TRBJ2-1	CASSLGTVSYNEQFF	TGTGCCAGCAGCTTAGGTACAGTCTCCTACAATGAGCAGTTCTTC
TRBD2	TRBV28	-	TRBJ2-2	CASSLGLAGDTGELFF	TGTGCCAGCAGTTTGGGGTTAGCGGGAGACACCGGGGAGCTGTTTTTT
-	TRBV28	-	TRBJ2-7	CASGPFQQYF	TGTGCCAGCGGCCCCTTCCAGCAGTACTTC
-	TRBV7-3	few	TRBJ2-2	CASSQIPSGGSGELFF	TGTGCCAGCAGCCAAATTCCATCAGGGGGGTCCGGGGAGCTGTTTTTT
TRBD2	TRBV6-5	-	TRBJ2-7	CASSRTSGGYEQYF	TGTGCCAGCAGTCGGACTAGCGGGGGCTACGAGCAGTACTTC
TRBD1	TRBV3-1/TRBV3-2	-	TRBJ2-5	CASSRYRGREETQYF	TGTGCCAGCAGCCGATACAGGGGCCGGGAAGAGACCCAGTACTTC
TRBD1	TRBV10-3	-	TRBJ1-4	CAISGQGEKLFF	TGTGCCATCAGTGGACAGGGTGAAAAACTGTTTTTT
-	TRBV25-1	-	TRBJ1-1	CASVRAGGRNTEAFF	TGTGCCAGCGTCCGTGCGGGTGGAAGAAACACTGAAGCTTTCTTT
-	TRBV28	-	TRBJ1-1	CASSISGTTNTEAFF	TGTGCCAGCAGTATCTCCGGGACAACTAACACTGAAGCTTTTTTT
TRBD2	TRBV28	-	TRBJ2-2	CASSRQLAPNGELFF	TGTGCCAGCAGCCGGCAACTAGCGCCCAACGGGGAGCTGTTTTTT
TRBD1	TRBV6-5	-	TRBJ1-3	CASRPGGRSGNTIYF	TGTGCCAGCAGACCAGGGGGCCGCTCTGGAAACACCATATATTTT
-	TRBV9	once	TRBJ1-1	CASSVQGNGARTEAFF	TGTGCCAGCAGCGTCCAGGGTAACGGAGCTCGCACTGAAGCTTTCTTT
-	TRBV5-1	-	TRBJ1-6	CASSFAPNEASPLHF	TGCGCCAGCAGCTTTGCTCCCAATGAGGCCTCACCCCTCCACTTT
-	TRBV7-9	-	TRBJ2-5	CASSLDGRDQETQYF	TGTGCCAGCAGCTTAGACGGGCGGGACCAAGAGACCCAGTACTTC
-	TRBV27	once	TRBJ2-2	CASSLIRGLSNTGELFF	TGTGCCAGCAGTTTAATCAGGGGCCTATCGAACACCGGGGAGCTGTTTTTT
-	TRBV6-5	-	TRBJ1-1	CASSWTRGDTEAFF	TGTGCCAGCAGTTGGACACGGGGGGACACTGAAGCTTTCTTT
TRBD2	TRBV7-6	-	TRBJ2-1	CASSLGAGTSPYNEQFF	TGTGCCAGCAGCTTAGGGGCCGGGACTAGCCCCTACAATGAGCAGTTCTTC
-	TRBV18	-	TRBJ1-4	CASSPPVGDEKLFF	TGTGCCAGCTCACCACCGGTGGGCGATGAAAAACTGTTTTTT
TRBD1	TRBV10-3	-	TRBJ1-6	CAISVQGDGSPLHF	TGTGCCATCAGTGTACAGGGGGACGGGTCACCCCTCCACTTT
-	TRBV7-6	-	TRBJ2-2	CASSFVGGGGELFF	TGTGCCAGCAGCTTTGTCGGGGGTGGTGGGGAGCTGTTTTTT
-	TRBV18	-	TRBJ1-5	CASSATGGNQPQHF	TGTGCCAGCTCAGCGACAGGAGGCAATCAGCCCCAGCATTTT
-	TRBV6-6	-	TRBJ1-6	CASSYGGGLQPLHF	TGTGCCAGCAGTTACGGGGGAGGGTTACAACCCCTCCACTTT
-	TRBV27	-	TRBJ2-3	CASSSVNTQYF	TGTGCCAGCAGTTCGGTGAATACGCAGTATTTT
-	TRBV11-3	-	TRBJ2-7	CASSHAVGYEQYF	TGTGCCAGCAGCCACGCGGTGGGTTACGAGCAGTACTTC
TRBD1	TRBV5-6	-	TRBJ1-1	CASSLGQANTEAFF	TGTGCCAGCAGCCTCGGACAGGCGAACACTGAAGCTTTCTTT
-	TRBV21-1	-	TRBJ2-7	CASSNTTSGLYPYEQYF	TGTGCCAGCAGCAACACGACTAGCGGACTTTATCCCTACGAGCAGTACTTC
-	TRBV5-1	-	TRBJ1-1	CASSLAYTGMNTEAFF	TGCGCCAGCAGCTTGGCCTATACAGGGATGAACACTGAAGCTTTCTTT
-	TRBV6-5	-	TRBJ1-1	CASSYSRRELTTEAFF	TGTGCCAGCAGTTACTCCCGGAGGGAATTGACCACTGAAGCTTTCTTT